This is a list of T cell receptor beta chains from one sample in a study of CD8 T cells in Susac syndrome. MiXCR, run by TCRdb on the immunoSEQ multiplex PCR reads, gives a single entry per CDR3 protein. The table lists about 190,000 distinct CDR3 sequences, around 93% of them singletons. What was sequenced was CD8+ T cells from PBMCs. These receptors were collected from a human donor with Susac syndrome. Each CDR3 is given with its conserved first and last residue. Each record gives: D gene, V gene, clone size, J gene, CDR3 DNA, CDR3 protein. D genes are given only for firm matches. Some rows have no size entry. The others give once, few or many, or a class for an expanded clone.

>TRBD1|TRBV7-9|-|TRBJ1-1
TGTGCCAGCAGCTCGGGACAGGGGCAAGCTTTCTTT
CASSSGQGQAFF
>TRBD2|TRBV9|-|TRBJ2-1
TGTGCCAGCAGCGCCAGCGGGAGGGAGCAGTTCTTC
CASSASGREQFF
>-|TRBV27|-|TRBJ1-1
TGTGCCAGCAGTTACAACATTGCCACTGAAGCTTTCTTT
CASSYNIATEAFF
>-|TRBV23-1|-|TRBJ2-7
TGCGCCAGCACCCAGACACTAACCTACGAGCAGTACTTC
CASTQTLTYEQYF
>TRBD2|TRBV27|-|TRBJ2-1
TGTGCCAGCAGTTTACATGGGGGGGGGTACAATGAGCAGTTCTTC
CASSLHGGGYNEQFF
>-|TRBV11-1|-|TRBJ2-7
TGTGCCAGCAGCCCCACACTAATCGAGCAGTACTTC
CASSPTLIEQYF
>-|TRBV9|-|TRBJ2-5
TGTGCCAGCAGCGTAGCAGCCTACCAAGAGACCCAGTACTTC
CASSVAAYQETQYF
>-|TRBV19|-|TRBJ2-1
TGTGCCAGTAGTATGGCTAGTCTGTACAATGAGCAGTTCTTC
CASSMASLYNEQFF
>TRBD1|TRBV5-1|-|TRBJ2-1
TGCGCCAGCAGCACCGCAACTTACCAAACAGGGGATGAGCAGTTCTTC
CASSTATYQTGDEQFF
>-|TRBV7-9|-|TRBJ2-5
TGTGCCAGCAGCCCGCTGTTGGGGGTACAAGAGACCCAGTACTTC
CASSPLLGVQETQYF
>-|TRBV28|-|TRBJ2-1
TGTGCCAGCAGCAAAACAGGGGAGGATGAGAATGAGCAGTTCTTC
CASSKTGEDENEQFF
>-|TRBV7-9|-|TRBJ1-5
TGTGCCAGCAGCTTAGGATTTGGCAATCAGCCCCAGCATTTT
CASSLGFGNQPQHF
>TRBD2|TRBV27|-|TRBJ2-1
TGTGCCAGCAGTTTGGAGATAGCGGGGTCTTACAATGAGCAGTTCTTC
CASSLEIAGSYNEQFF
>-|TRBV4-1|-|TRBJ2-5
TGCGCCAGCAGCCAAGATGGGGGGACAGAGCAAGAGACCCAGTACTTC
CASSQDGGTEQETQYF
>-|TRBV23-1|-|TRBJ2-7
TGCGCCAGCAGTCAACTGGTCAGCCTCTCCTACGAGCAGTACTTC
CASSQLVSLSYEQYF
>-|TRBV20-1|-|TRBJ1-4
TGCAGTGCTAGCGAGGGACTTACAACTAATGAAAAACTGTTTTTT
CSASEGLTTNEKLFF
>-|TRBV5-4|-|TRBJ2-3
TGTGCCAGCAGCTTGGCTAGACTGGAGAGCACAGATACGCAGTATTTT
CASSLARLESTDTQYF
>-|TRBV6-5|once|TRBJ1-6
TGTGCCAGCAGTTACAGGGAACAACCCCTCCACTTT
CASSYREQPLHF
>-|TRBV5-1|-|TRBJ2-1
TGCGCCAGCAGCTTGGAGGGGTATTACAATGAGCAGTTCTTC
CASSLEGYYNEQFF
>-|TRBV4-1|-|TRBJ2-1
TGCGCCAGCAGCCAAGAAATAGGGGGTGAGCAGTTCTTC
CASSQEIGGEQFF
>TRBD1|TRBV12-3/TRBV12-4|-|TRBJ2-5
TGTGCCAGCAGTGGACAGGGGGCCCAAGAGACCCAGTACTTC
CASSGQGAQETQYF
>-|TRBV6-5|once|TRBJ1-6
TGTGCCAGCAGTTACTCGGATTCACCCCTCCACTTT
CASSYSDSPLHF
>-|TRBV10-2|-|TRBJ2-3
TGCGCCAGCAGTGAGATGGCTACCTTCACAGATACGCAGTATTTT
CASSEMATFTDTQYF
>-|TRBV29-1|once|TRBJ1-2
TGCAGCGTCCCAATGACAGGTTACTATGGCTACACCTTC
CSVPMTGYYGYTF